What follows are 23 T cell receptor beta chains derived from one specimen sequenced in a study of T cells after yellow fever vaccination. In TCRdb, the 5' RACE reads were re-called with MiXCR into one record per CDR3 protein. The table records approximately 510,000 distinct CDR3 sequences, 21% of them present only once. Material: PBMCs, obtained 21 days after the first yellow fever vaccination. Receptor source: a man aged 18 to 29 who received the YFV17D yellow fever vaccine.

The V call is TRBV12-3 or TRBV12-4, the J call TRBJ2-5, with a tentative D call TRBD1 (7 bases). The CDR3 extends over 14 amino acids. V was shortened by 6 bases and J by 1 base, with 12 bases between the two germline ends. The CDR3 nucleotides read TGTGCCAGCAGACCTCAGGGGGGCCAAGAGACCCAGTACTTC. It codes for CASRPQGGQETQYF.

V gene TRBV5-1 combines with J gene TRBJ2-5; a possible D gene is TRBD2 (6 bases). Germline V gives CDR1 SGHRS, CDR2 YFSETQ. The CDR3 sequence is 14 residues long. V was trimmed by 1 base and J by 5 bases, leaving 12 bases between them. CDR3 sequence: CASSLRLDGETQYF. In DNA form, the CDR3 reads TGCGCCAGCAGCTTGAGACTAGATGGGGAGACCCAGTACTTC.

J is TRBJ2-1 and V is TRBV7-3; D is tentatively TRBD1 or TRBD2 (5 bases each). V was cut by 4 bases and J by 5 bases, with 12 bases left in between. The CDR3 loop spans 14 amino acids. Looked up from germline, CDR1 is SGHTA and CDR2 is FQGTGA. The CDR3 is CASSSALGHNEQFF. CDR3 bases: TGTGCCAGCAGCTCAGCGTTGGGACACAATGAGCAGTTCTTC.

The chain is built from TRBV21-1 and TRBJ1-6; TRBD1, the table's D call, was not compared with the DNA. TRBV21-1 is annotated as a pseudogene. The CDR3 length is 17 residues. In DNA form, the CDR3 reads TGTGCCAGCAGCAAAGAGCGGACAGGGGCAGCGAGGTCACCCCTCCACTTT. Translation gives CASSKERTGAARSPLHF.

The chain employs TRBV7-9 and TRBJ1-5; a possible D gene is TRBD1 (5 bases). The V end lost 3 bases, the J end lost 9 bases, and 12 bases lay between the germline ends. The germline V gene encodes CDR1 SEHNR and CDR2 FQNEAQ (reference sequence). The CDR3 totals 13 residues. CDR3 nucleotide sequence: TGTGCCAGCAGCTTGAGGGACGGATTGCCCCAGCATTTT. Its protein is CASSLRDGLPQHF.

The chain recombines TRBV4-2 with TRBJ2-3; D may be TRBD2 (7 bases). In germline, CDR1 is LGHNA, CDR2 YNFKEQ. CDR3 length: 15 amino acids. V was trimmed by 0 bases and J by 6 bases, leaving 13 bases between them. Here the CDR3 DNA reads TGTGCCAGCAGCCAAGAAGGGGGGGCGTCGGATACGCAGTATTTT. It is translated as CASSQEGGASDTQYF.

Only a few counts were recorded for this clonotype. This chain links TRBV6-1 with TRBJ2-5, with D unclear. V was cut by 6 bases and J by 0 bases, with 11 bases left in between. The CDR3 extends over 14 amino acids. Germline V gene lookup returns CDR1 MNHNS and CDR2 SASEGT. CDR3 amino acids: CASSLTSYQETQYF. As DNA, the CDR3 is TGTGCCAGCAGCCTAACGAGTTACCAAGAGACCCAGTACTTC.

The V gene is TRBV5-1, the J gene TRBJ2-1; 10 bases agree with TRBD2. V dropped 0 bases and J dropped 15; count of bases not matched to a gene: 6. Germline loops: CDR1 SGHRS, CDR2 YFSETQ. The CDR3 is 13 amino acids. The CDR3 loop reads CASSLGLAGDAFF. For the CDR3, the DNA is TGCGCCAGCAGCTTGGGTCTAGCGGGGGACGCGTTCTTC.

J is TRBJ1-1 and V is TRBV5-1; D is unclear. The CDR3 has 16 amino acids. V gave up 3 bases and J gave up 5 bases, with 20 bases separating them. Germline V gene data show CDR1 as SGHRS and CDR2 as YFSETQ. The CDR3 spells CASSWTAGSAMTEAFF. The CDR3 DNA follows: TGCGCCAGCAGCTGGACCGCGGGATCCGCAATGACTGAAGCTTTCTTT.

This clonotype was counted only a few times. V usage is TRBV4-1 and J usage is TRBJ2-7, with D perhaps matching TRBD1 (6 bases). V lost 3 bases and J lost 2, with 20 bases in between. CDR3 length: 17 residues. Germline V gene lookup returns CDR1 MGHRA and CDR2 YSYEKL. The DNA of the CDR3 is TGCGCCAGCAGCCACCTTGGACAGTCGGCAGTACCCTACGAGCAGTACTTC. This gives the protein CASSHLGQSAVPYEQYF.

The chain uses TRBV6-5 and TRBJ1-6; D call uncertain. The V and J ends lost 2 bases and 0 bases respectively, with 11 bases between them. Per the germline V gene, CDR1 is MNHEY and CDR2 is SVGAGI. The CDR3 is 17 residues long. The CDR3 coding sequence is TGTGCCAGCAGTTACGTGGCGACGGGCTCCTATAATTCACCCCTCCACTTT. This gives the protein CASSYVATGSYNSPLHF.

This clonotype appeared a few times. The rearrangement joins TRBV6-1 to TRBJ1-4; TRBD1 matches 9 bases. The germline V gene encodes CDR1 MNHNS and CDR2 SASEGT. The CDR3 contains 16 residues. V gave up 4 bases and J gave up 2 bases; unmatched junction bases: 5. This CDR3 reads CASSVIGTGTNEKLFF. The CDR3, as DNA: TGTGCCAGCAGTGTCATAGGGACAGGGACTAATGAAAAACTGTTTTTT.

The gene calls are TRBV5-1 and TRBJ2-2; 7 bases fit TRBD1. Per germline, CDR1 SGHRS and CDR2 YFSETQ. The CDR3 extends over 15 amino acids. With V trimmed by 4 bases and J by 7 bases, 10 bases remained unmatched. The CDR3 is CASSPRTGDGGELFF. Written as DNA, the CDR3 is TGCGCCAGCAGCCCACGGACAGGCGATGGCGGGGAGCTGTTTTTT.

This clonotype was picked up many times. The chain couples TRBV7-2 to TRBJ2-5; 10 nucleotides line up with TRBD2. This CDR3 is 16 amino acids long. Germline-derived CDR1 and CDR2 are SGHTA and FQGNSA. After removal of 4 bases from V and 4 bases from J, the junction contained 9 bases not matched to a gene. In DNA, the CDR3 is TGTGCCAGCAGCTGGTTAGCGGGGGGAGGGGGAGAGACCCAGTACTTC. It translates to CASSWLAGGGGETQYF.

With respect to this clonotype: One end of the junction fails to match germline, which may point to a read error. The chain recombines TRBV5-1 with TRBJ1-2, with 11 positions matching TRBD1. Germline V gene lookup returns CDR1 SGHRS and CDR2 YFSETQ. The CDR3 contains 15 residues. The CDR3 DNA is TGCGCCAACAGCGTGGACAGGGGGCTCGACTATGGCTACACCTTC. Protein: CANSVDRGLDYGYTF.

The chain carries TRBV28 and TRBJ1-6; D not resolved. Germline V gene sequence: CDR1 MDHEN, CDR2 SYDVKM. CDR3 length: 16 residues. The V end lost 4 bases, the J end lost 0 bases, and 10 bases lay between the germline ends. The CDR3 DNA sequence: TGTGCCAGCAGTTCCCCAGTGAGCTCCTATAATTCACCCCTCCACTTT. Translating it yields CASSSPVSSYNSPLHF.

The chain is built from TRBV18 and TRBJ2-6, with a possible D match to TRBD2 (5 bases). The CDR3 spans 17 residues. The germline CDR1 and CDR2 sequences are KGHSH and LQKENI. V was trimmed by 6 bases and J by 0 bases, leaving 15 bases between them. CDR3: CASSEANWGSGANVLTF. In DNA form, the CDR3 reads TGTGCCAGCTCGGAGGCCAATTGGGGCTCTGGGGCCAACGTCCTGACTTTC.

This clonotype was seen ten or more times. This chain connects TRBV25-1 to TRBJ1-1; D gene ambiguous. V lost 8 bases and J lost 0, with 10 bases in between. Germline lookup yields CDR1 MGHDK and CDR2 SYGVNS. This CDR3 spans 13 amino acids. The CDR3 DNA reads as TGTGCCAGCTCATGGGGTATGAACACTGAAGCTTTCTTT. It encodes CASSWGMNTEAFF. The full variable domain, its missing parts supplied by reference TRBV25-1 and TRBJ1-1, is EADIYQTPRYLVIGTGKKITLECSQTMGHDKMYWYQQDPGMELHLIHYSYGVNSTEKGDLSSESTVSRIRTEHFPLTLESARPSHTSQYLCASSWGMNTEAFFGQGTRLTVV.

This clonotype was recorded a few times. This chain joins TRBV20-1 and TRBJ2-1; 9 nucleotides match TRBD2. The germline V gene encodes CDR1 DFQATT and CDR2 SNEGSKA (reference sequence). This CDR3 is built from 17 residues. V dropped 4 bases and J dropped 3; count of bases not matched to a gene: 13. CDR3 residues: CSAIGSFTSGFYNEQFF. As DNA, the CDR3 is TGCAGTGCTATCGGCTCCTTCACTAGCGGGTTCTACAATGAGCAGTTCTTC.

V gene TRBV7-3 combines with J gene TRBJ2-5, with 8 bases fitting TRBD1. The germline V gene has CDR1 SGHTA and CDR2 FQGTGA. The V and J ends lost 2 bases and 0 bases, in that order; junction bases with no gene match: 5. The CDR3 contains 16 residues. The CDR3 DNA is TGTGCCAGCAGCTTAGTCGGACAGGGTAACCAAGAGACCCAGTACTTC. Its translation: CASSLVGQGNQETQYF.

This clonotype occurred a few times. CDR3: CASTSIAKNIQYF. Here the CDR3 DNA reads TGTGCCAGCACCAGCATAGCCAAAAACATTCAGTACTTC. The chain employs TRBV2 and TRBJ2-4, with no clear D. This CDR3 contains 13 residues. The germline gives CDR1 SNHLY, CDR2 FYNNEI. With 7 bases removed from V and 0 bases from J, the gap between germline ends came to 7 bases.

The genes are TRBV20-1 and TRBJ1-4; D unclear. With 3 bases removed from V and 0 bases from J, the gap between germline ends came to 11 bases. The CDR3 loop spans 15 amino acids. The germline gives CDR1 DFQATT, CDR2 SNEGSKA (reference sequence). CDR3 amino acids: CSASETLATNEKLFF. CDR3 bases: TGCAGTGCTAGCGAGACACTCGCAACTAATGAAAAACTGTTTTTT.

The chain carries TRBV5-5 and TRBJ2-1; weak D call: TRBD2 (5 bases). Germline V gives CDR1 SGHKS, CDR2 YYEKEE (reference sequence). The CDR3 is 14 residues long. V lost 7 bases to trimming and J lost 0 bases, with 11 bases between them. CDR3 coding DNA: TGTGCCAGCGCAGAGGGTGGCTCCTACAATGAGCAGTTCTTC. Residues: CASAEGGSYNEQFF.